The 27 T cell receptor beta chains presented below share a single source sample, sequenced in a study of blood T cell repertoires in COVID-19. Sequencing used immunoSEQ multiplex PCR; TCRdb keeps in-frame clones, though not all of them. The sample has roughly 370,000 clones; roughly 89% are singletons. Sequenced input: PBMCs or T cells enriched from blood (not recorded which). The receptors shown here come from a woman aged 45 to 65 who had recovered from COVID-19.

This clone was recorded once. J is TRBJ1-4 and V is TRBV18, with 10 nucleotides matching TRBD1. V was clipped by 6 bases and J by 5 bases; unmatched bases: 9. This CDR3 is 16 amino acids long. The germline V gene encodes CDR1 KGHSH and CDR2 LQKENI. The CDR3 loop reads CASSSMSGQGNEKLFF. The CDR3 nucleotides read TGTGCCAGCTCGTCAATGTCGGGACAGGGGAATGAAAAACTGTTTTTT.

CDR3 nucleotides: TGTGCCAGCAGCCCCCAGAGCGTGAACACTGAAGCTTTCTTT. Encoded protein: CASSPQSVNTEAFF. The genes are TRBV7-2 and TRBJ1-1; D not resolved. Deletions cut 5 bases from V and 0 bases from J, with 10 bases between. The V gene's germline CDR1 is SGHTA and CDR2 FQGNSA. The CDR3 runs to 14 residues.

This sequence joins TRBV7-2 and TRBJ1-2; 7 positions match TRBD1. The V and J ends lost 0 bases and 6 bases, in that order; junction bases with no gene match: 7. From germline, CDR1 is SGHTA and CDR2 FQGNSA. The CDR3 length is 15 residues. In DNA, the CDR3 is TGTGCCAGCAGCTTAGCGCTAGGGGGCGTCGATGGCTACACCTTC. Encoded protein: CASSLALGGVDGYTF.

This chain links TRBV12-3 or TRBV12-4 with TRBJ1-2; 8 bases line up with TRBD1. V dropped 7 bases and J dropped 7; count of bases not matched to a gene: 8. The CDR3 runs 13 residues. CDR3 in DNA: TGTGCCAGCACCAGGACAGGGCAGACTGGCTACACCTTC. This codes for CASTRTGQTGYTF.

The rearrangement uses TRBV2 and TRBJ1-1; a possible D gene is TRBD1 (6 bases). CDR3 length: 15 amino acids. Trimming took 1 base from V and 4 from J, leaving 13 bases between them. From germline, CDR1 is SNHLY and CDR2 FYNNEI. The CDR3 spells CASSEVQGTFTEAFF. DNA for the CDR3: TGTGCCAGCAGTGAAGTCCAGGGGACCTTCACTGAAGCTTTCTTT.

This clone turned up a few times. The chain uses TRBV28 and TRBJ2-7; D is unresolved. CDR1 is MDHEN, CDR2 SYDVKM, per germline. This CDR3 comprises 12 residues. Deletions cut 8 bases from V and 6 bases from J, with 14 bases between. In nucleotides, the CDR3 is TGTGCCAGCTTCAGTTTTGCTGGCGAGCAGTACTTC. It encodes CASFSFAGEQYF. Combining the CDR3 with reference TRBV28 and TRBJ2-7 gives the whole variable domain DVKVTQSSRYLVKRTGEKVFLECVQDMDHENMFWYRQDPGLGLRLIYFSYDVKMKEKGDIPEGYSVSREKKERFSLILESASTNQTSMYLCASFSFAGEQYFGPGTRLTVT.

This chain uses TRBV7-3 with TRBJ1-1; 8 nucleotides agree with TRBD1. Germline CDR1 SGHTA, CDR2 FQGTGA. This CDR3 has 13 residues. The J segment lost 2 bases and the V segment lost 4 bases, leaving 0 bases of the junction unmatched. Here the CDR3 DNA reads TGTGCCAGCAGCTCAGGGGGCAACACTGAAGCTTTCTTT. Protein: CASSSGGNTEAFF.

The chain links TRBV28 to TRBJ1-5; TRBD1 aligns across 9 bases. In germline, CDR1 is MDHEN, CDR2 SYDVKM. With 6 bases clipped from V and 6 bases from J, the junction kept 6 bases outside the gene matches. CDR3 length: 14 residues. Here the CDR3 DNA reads TGTGCCAGCAGCGATACGACAGGGGGTCAGCCCCAGCATTTT. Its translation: CASSDTTGGQPQHF.

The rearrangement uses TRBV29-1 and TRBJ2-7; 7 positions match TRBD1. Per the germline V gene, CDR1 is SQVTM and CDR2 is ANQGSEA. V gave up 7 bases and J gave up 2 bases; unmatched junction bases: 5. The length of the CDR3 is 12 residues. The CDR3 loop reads CSAITGAYEQYF. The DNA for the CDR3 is TGCAGCGCAATTACAGGGGCCTACGAGCAGTACTTC.

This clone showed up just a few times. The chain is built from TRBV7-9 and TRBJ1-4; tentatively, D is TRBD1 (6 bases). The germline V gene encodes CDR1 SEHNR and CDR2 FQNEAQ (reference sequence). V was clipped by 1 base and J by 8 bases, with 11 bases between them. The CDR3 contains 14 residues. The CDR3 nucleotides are TGTGCCAGCAGCTTAGGACAGGCCTGGGAAAAACTGTTTTTT. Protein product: CASSLGQAWEKLFF. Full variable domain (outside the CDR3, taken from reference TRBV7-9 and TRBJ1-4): DTGVSQNPRHKITKRGQNVTFRCDPISEHNRLYWYRQTLGQGPEFLTYFQNEAQLEKSRLLSDRFSAERPKGSFSTLEIQRTEQGDSAMYLCASSLGQAWEKLFFGSGTQLSVL.

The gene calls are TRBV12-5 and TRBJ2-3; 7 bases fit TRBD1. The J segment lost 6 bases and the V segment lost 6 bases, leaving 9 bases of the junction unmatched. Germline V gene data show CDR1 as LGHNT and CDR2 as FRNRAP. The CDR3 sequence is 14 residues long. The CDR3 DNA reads TGTGCTAGTGGCCAACAGGGGCGCTGGGATACGCAGTATTTT. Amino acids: CASGQQGRWDTQYF.

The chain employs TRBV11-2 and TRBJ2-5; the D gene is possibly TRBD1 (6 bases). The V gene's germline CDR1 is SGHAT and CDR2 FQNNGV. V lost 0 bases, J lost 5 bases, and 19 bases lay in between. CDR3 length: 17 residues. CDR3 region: CASSLDRFRGAYETQYF. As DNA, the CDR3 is TGTGCCAGCAGCTTAGATCGTTTCAGGGGAGCGTACGAGACCCAGTACTTC.

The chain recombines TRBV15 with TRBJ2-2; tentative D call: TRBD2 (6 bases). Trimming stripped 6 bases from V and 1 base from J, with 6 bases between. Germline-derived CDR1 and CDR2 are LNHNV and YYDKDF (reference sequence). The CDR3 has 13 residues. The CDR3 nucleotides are TGTGCCACCAGGGGAGGGAACACCGGGGAGCTGTTTTTT. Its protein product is CATRGGNTGELFF.

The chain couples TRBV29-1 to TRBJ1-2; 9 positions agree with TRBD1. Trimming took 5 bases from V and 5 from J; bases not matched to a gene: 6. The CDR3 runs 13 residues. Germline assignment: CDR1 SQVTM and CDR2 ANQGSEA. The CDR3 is CSVRGQGSYGYTF. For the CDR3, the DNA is TGCAGCGTTAGGGGACAGGGTTCGTATGGCTACACCTTC. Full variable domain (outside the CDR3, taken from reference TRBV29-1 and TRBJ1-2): SAVISQKPSRDICQRGTSLTIQCQVDSQVTMMFWYRQQPGQSLTLIATANQGSEATYESGFVIDKFPISRPNLTFSTLTVSNMSPEDSSIYLCSVRGQGSYGYTFGSGTRLTVV.

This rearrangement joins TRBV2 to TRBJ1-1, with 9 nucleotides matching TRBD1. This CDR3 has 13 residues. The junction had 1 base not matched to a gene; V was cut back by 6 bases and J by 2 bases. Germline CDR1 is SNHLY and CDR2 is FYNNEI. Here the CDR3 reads CASRGQGNTEAFF. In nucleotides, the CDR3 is TGTGCCAGCAGGGGACAGGGAAACACTGAAGCTTTCTTT.

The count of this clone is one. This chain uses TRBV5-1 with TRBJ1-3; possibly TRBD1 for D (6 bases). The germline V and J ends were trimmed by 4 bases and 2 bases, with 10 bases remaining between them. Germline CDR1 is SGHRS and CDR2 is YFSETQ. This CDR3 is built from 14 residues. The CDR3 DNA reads TGCGCCAGCAGCCCGACAGGAGCTGGAAACACCATATATTTT. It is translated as CASSPTGAGNTIYF. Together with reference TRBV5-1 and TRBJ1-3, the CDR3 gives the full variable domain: KAGVTQTPRYLIKTRGQQVTLSCSPISGHRSVSWYQQTPGQGLQFLFEYFSETQRNKGNFPGRFSGRQFSNSRSEMNVSTLELGDSALYLCASSPTGAGNTIYFGEGSWLTVV.

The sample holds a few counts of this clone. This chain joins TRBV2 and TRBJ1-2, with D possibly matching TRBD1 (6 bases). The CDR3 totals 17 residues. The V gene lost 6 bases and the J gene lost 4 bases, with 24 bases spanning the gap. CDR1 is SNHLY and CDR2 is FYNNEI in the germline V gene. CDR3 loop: CASSQYEAPGARYGYTF. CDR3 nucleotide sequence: TGTGCCAGCAGCCAATATGAAGCGCCAGGGGCACGCTATGGCTACACCTTC.

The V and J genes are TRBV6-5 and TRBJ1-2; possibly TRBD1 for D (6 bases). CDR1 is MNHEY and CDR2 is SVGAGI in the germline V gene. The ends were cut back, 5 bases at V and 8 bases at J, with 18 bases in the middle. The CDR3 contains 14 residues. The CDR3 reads CASSPTGGAAGYTF. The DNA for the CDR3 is TGTGCCAGCAGTCCGACTGGGGGGGCGGCCGGCTACACCTTC.

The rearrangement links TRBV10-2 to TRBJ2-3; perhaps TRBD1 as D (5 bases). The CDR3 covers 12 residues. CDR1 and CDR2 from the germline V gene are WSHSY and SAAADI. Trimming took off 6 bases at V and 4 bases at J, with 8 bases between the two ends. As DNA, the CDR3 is TGCGCCAGCAGATCAGGGTCAGATACGCAGTATTTT. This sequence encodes CASRSGSDTQYF.

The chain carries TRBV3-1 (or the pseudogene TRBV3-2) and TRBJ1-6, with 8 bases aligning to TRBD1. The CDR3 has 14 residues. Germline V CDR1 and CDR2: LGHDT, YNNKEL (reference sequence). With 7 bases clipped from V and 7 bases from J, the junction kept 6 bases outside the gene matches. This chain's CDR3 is CASTGQGKNSPLHF. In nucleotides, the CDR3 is TGTGCCAGCACCGGACAGGGAAAAAATTCACCCCTCCACTTT.

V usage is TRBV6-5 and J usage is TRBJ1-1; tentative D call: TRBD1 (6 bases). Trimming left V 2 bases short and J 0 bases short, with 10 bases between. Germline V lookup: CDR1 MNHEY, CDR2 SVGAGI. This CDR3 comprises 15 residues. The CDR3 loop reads CASSYGGWVNTEAFF. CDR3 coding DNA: TGTGCCAGCAGTTACGGGGGCTGGGTGAACACTGAAGCTTTCTTT.

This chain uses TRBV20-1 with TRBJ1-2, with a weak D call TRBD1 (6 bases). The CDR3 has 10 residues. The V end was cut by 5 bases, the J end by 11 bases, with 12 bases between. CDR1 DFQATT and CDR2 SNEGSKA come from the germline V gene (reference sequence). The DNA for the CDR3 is TGCAGTGCTCCAGACAGGAGATACACCTTC. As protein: CSAPDRRYTF.

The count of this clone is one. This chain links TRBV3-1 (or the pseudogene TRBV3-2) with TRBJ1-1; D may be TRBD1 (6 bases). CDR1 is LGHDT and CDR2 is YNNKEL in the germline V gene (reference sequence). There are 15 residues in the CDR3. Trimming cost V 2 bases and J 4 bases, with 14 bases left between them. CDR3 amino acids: CASSQITGRGTEAFF. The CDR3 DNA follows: TGTGCCAGCAGCCAAATTACAGGGAGAGGCACTGAAGCTTTCTTT.

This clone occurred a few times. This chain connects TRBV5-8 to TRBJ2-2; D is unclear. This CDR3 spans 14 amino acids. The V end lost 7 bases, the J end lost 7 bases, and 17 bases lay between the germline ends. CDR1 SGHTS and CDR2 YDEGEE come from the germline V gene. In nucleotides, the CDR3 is TGTGCCAGCCAAATTTCAGGTTTTGGCGGGGAGCTGTTTTTT. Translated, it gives CASQISGFGGELFF.

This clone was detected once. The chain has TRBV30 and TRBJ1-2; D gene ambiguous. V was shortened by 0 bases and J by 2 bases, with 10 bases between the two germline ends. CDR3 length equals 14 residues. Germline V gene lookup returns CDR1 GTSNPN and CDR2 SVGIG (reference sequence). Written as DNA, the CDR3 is TGTGCCTGGAGTGTACAGTCGCTCAACTATGGCTACACCTTC. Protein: CAWSVQSLNYGYTF.

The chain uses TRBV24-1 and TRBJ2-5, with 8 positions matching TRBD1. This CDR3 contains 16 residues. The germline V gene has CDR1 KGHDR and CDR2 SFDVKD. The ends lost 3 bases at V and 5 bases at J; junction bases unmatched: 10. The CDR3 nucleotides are TGTGCCACCAGTGATCGAGGACAGGGTTTCATGGAGACCCAGTACTTC. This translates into CATSDRGQGFMETQYF.

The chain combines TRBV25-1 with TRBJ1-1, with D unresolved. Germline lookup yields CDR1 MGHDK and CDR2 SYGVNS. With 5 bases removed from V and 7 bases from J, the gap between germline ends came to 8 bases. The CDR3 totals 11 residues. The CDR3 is CASSRLDEAFF. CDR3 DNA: TGTGCCAGCAGTCGACTCGATGAAGCTTTCTTT.